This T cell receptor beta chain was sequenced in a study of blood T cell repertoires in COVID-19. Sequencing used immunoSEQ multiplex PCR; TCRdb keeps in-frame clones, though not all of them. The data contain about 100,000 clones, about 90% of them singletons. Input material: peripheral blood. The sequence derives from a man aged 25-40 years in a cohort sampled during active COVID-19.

The CDR3, as DNA: TGTGCCAGCATCTCCAGCCGGGATAGGAACACCGGGGAGCTGTTTTTT. Translated, it gives CASISSRDRNTGELFF. V is TRBV7-9 and J is TRBJ2-2; D might be TRBD2 (5 bases). CDR1 SEHNR and CDR2 FQNEAQ come from the germline V gene (reference sequence). V gave up 7 bases and J gave up 1 base, with 16 bases separating them. There are 16 residues in the CDR3.